This TCR beta chain was recorded in a study of human T cells and chemical hapten exposure. As for the study in general: How much TCR each sample yielded varied, mostly because pooled library volumes differed slightly.

Study-level results: DPC sensitization produced no change in TCRs with frequency above 1 in 1000.

TCRdb re-derived calls from the RACE reads in MiXCR, one entry per CDR3 protein. Among approximately 80,000 distinct CDR3 sequences listed, 10% to 15% were seen once. Time point denoted: patch test 3, about 24 weeks after DPC sensitization. This sample's treatment: therapeutic diphenylcyclopropenone sensitization with weekly scalp DPC. CDR1 and CDR2 from the germline V gene are SNHLY and FYNNEI. The CDR3 covers 19 residues. V was shortened by 2 bases and J by 0 bases, with 17 bases between the two germline ends. This clonotype was found many times. The antigen is unknown. The specimen comprised whole blood, sampled in connection with sensitization to the hapten diphenylcyclopropenone (DPC). The gene calls are TRBV2 and TRBJ1-6; TRBD1 might be the D (5 bases). The source is a woman aged 50 to 65 with alopecia areata. Some clones in this sample may be carry-over from other donors' samples. CDR3 region: CASSEWSGTASSYNSPLHF. The DNA of the CDR3 is TGTGCCAGCAGTGAATGGTCTGGGACCGCGAGCTCCTATAATTCACCCCTCCACTTT.